This TCR beta chain stems from a study of radiotherapy plus CTLA-4 blockade in lung cancer. Study-wide results and limits: Researchers report tumor-derived TCR clones expanding in blood after radiotherapy plus ipilimumab. Interferon-beta, together with early blood T cell clone dynamics, reportedly best predicted response.

This clone was picked up a small number of times. Its target is unknown. Some clones are missing from TCRdb's copy, which holds only in-frame ones; the method was immunoSEQ multiplex PCR. Among roughly 35,000 clones, over 70% were seen once, and the ten largest hold less than 15%. The CDR3 is 14 amino acids. Germline loops: CDR1 SGHDT, CDR2 YYEEEE. The V end was cut by 4 bases, the J end by 3 bases, with 13 bases between. The sample was peripheral blood, taken from a patient treated with radiotherapy plus ipilimumab. This chain connects TRBV5-6 to TRBJ1-1; no firm D call. The receptor was derived from a human donor with non-small cell lung cancer that progressed on radiotherapy plus ipilimumab. The CDR3 is CASSTARRHTEAFF. CDR3 nucleotides: TGTGCCAGCAGCACCGCCCGGCGTCACACTGAAGCTTTCTTT.